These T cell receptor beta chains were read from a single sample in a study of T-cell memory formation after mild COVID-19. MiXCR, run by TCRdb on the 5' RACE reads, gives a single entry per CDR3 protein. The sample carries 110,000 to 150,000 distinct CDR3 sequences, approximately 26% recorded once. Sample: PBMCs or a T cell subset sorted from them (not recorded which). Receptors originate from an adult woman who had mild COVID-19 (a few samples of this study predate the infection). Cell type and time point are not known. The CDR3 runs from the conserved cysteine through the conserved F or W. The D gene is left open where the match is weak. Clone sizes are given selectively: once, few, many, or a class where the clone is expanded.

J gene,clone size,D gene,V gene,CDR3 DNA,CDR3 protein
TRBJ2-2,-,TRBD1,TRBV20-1,TGCAGTGCTAGACAGGGGGCGGATGTCACCGGGGAGCTGTTTTTT,CSARQGADVTGELFF
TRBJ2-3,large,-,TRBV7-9,TGTGCCAGCAGTTTTACACCAGATACGCAGTATTTT,CASSFTPDTQYF
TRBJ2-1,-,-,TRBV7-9,TGTGCCAGCAGCCCCGGGAGCGATGAGCAGTTCTTC,CASSPGSDEQFF
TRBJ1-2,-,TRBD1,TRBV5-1,TGCGCCAGCAGCGCGGGGACAGCCGTCAAGTATGGCTACACCTTC,CASSAGTAVKYGYTF
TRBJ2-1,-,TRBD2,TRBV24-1,TGTGCCACCAGTGATTTTGGGGCGGGAGCCCGCGACGATGAGCAGTTCTTC,CATSDFGAGARDDEQFF
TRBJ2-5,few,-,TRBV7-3,TGTGCCAGCAGCTCCGGAGACTTAAAACAAGAGACCCAGTACTTC,CASSSGDLKQETQYF
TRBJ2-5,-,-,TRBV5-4,TGTGCCAGCAGCTTCCGGGACTTACTGTACCAAGAGACCCAGTACTTC,CASSFRDLLYQETQYF
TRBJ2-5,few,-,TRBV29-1,TGCAGCGTTGGAGGGGGGATCGGTAGGGAGGAGACCCAGTACTTC,CSVGGGIGREETQYF
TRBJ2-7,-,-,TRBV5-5,TGTGCCAGCAGCTTGGCAACAGGGTACGAGCAGTACTTC,CASSLATGYEQYF
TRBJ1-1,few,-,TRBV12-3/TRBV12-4,TGTGCCAGCAGTTTAGGGGGTTTTACTGAAGCTTTCTTT,CASSLGGFTEAFF
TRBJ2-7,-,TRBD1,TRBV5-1,TGCGCCAGCAGCTTTCGCAGGACAGGGTACGACCAGCAGTACTTC,CASSFRRTGYDQQYF
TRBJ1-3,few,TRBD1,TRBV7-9,TGTGCCAGCAGCTTAAGGACAGGCGGCCCCTCTGGAAACACCATATATTTT,CASSLRTGGPSGNTIYF
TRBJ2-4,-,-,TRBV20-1,TGCAGTGCTAGAGATCAGACTAGTGCAAACATTCAGTACTTC,CSARDQTSANIQYF
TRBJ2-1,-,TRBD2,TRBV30,TGTGCCTGGGGGGGGGACTCCTACAATGAGCAGTTCTTC,CAWGGDSYNEQFF
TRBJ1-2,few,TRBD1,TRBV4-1,TGCGCCAGCAGCCAAGAGGGACAGGGTTATGGCTACACCTTC,CASSQEGQGYGYTF
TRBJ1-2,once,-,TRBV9,TGTGCCAGCAGCGTAGGGACATCTGACTATGGCTACACCTTC,CASSVGTSDYGYTF
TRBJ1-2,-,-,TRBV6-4,TGTGCCAGCCTGAACAGGGCAGGATATGGCTACACCTTC,CASLNRAGYGYTF
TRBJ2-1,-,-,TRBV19,TGTGCCAGTAGTATTGTTCACAAAGGGGGCAATGAGCAGTTCTTC,CASSIVHKGGNEQFF
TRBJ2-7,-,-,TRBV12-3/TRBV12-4,TGTGCCAGCAGGCCAGATGGCTGGCTGGGCTACGAGCAGTACTTC,CASRPDGWLGYEQYF
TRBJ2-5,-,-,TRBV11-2,TGTGCCAGCAGCTTAGAGGTTTACCAAGAGACCCAGTACTTC,CASSLEVYQETQYF
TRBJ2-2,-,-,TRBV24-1,TGTGCCACCAGTGATCTGGTGACCGGGGAGCTGTTTTTT,CATSDLVTGELFF
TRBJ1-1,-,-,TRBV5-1,TGCGCCAGCAGCCCGACAGTGGCGGACACTGAAGCTTTCTTT,CASSPTVADTEAFF
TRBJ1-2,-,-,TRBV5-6,TGTGCCAGCAGCTTGGATGGCAGGCTTAGAGCTAACTATGGCTACACCTTC,CASSLDGRLRANYGYTF
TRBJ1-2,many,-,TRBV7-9,TGTGCCAGCAGCTTAGCGGCGACAGAACACTATGGCTACACCTTC,CASSLAATEHYGYTF
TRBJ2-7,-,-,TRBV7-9,TGTGCCAGCAGCCCCCTGGGGCAGGACCTCTCCTACGAGCAGTACTTC,CASSPLGQDLSYEQYF
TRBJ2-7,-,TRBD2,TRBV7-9,TGTGCCAGCAGCCTCCCGGGACTAGTATACGAGCAGTACTTC,CASSLPGLVYEQYF
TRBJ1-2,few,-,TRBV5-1,TGCGCCAGCAGCTTGGAATTTGGGGGCAAAGGCTATGGCTACACCTTC,CASSLEFGGKGYGYTF
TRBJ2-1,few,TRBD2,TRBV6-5,TGTGCCAGCAGTTACCTCGCTAGCGGGGGGGCCGATGAGCAGTTCTTC,CASSYLASGGADEQFF
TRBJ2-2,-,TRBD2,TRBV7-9,TGTGCCAGCAGTTCGCCCGACCCGGGACTAGCGGTGAACACCGGGGAGCTGTTTTTT,CASSSPDPGLAVNTGELFF
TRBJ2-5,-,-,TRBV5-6,TGTGCCAGCAGCTTGGTTGGACAGTACCAAGAGACCCAGTACTTC,CASSLVGQYQETQYF
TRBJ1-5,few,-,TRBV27,TGTGCCAGCAGTTTAGGCCAAGGGCTGAATCAGCCCCAGCATTTT,CASSLGQGLNQPQHF
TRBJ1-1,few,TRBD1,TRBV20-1,TGCAGTGCTTTCGACAGGGTTCTTTTCAACACTGAAGCTTTCTTT,CSAFDRVLFNTEAFF
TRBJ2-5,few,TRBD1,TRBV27,TGTGCCAGCAGTTCAGGGGGCTTCCAGACCCAGTACTTC,CASSSGGFQTQYF
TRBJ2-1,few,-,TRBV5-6,TGTGCCAGCAGCTTGGGGGTGGGGTTCTCCTACAATGAGCAGTTCTTC,CASSLGVGFSYNEQFF
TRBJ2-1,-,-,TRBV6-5,TGTGCCAGCAGTGACGTTGAATCGGTTGAGCAGTTCTTC,CASSDVESVEQFF
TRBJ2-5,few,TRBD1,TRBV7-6,TGTGCCAGCAGCTTTCCCTCCGTGCCGGGACAGGGACTAGAGACCCAGTACTTC,CASSFPSVPGQGLETQYF
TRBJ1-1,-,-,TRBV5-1,TGCGCCAGCAGCCCGACGGAAGCGGGTCGAAACTTGAACACTGAAGCTTTCTTT,CASSPTEAGRNLNTEAFF
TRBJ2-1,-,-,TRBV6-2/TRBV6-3,TGTGCCAGCAGTTCGGCTAAATCGGGGCCCGACAATGAGCAGTTCTTC,CASSSAKSGPDNEQFF
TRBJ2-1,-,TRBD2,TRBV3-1,TGTGCCAGCAGCCAACCGGGACTAGCGCCGGATGAGCAGTTCTTC,CASSQPGLAPDEQFF
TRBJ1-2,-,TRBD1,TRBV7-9,TGTGCCAGCAGCGGAACGGACAGGGGAGGCTATGGCTACACCTTC,CASSGTDRGGYGYTF
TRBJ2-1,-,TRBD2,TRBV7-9,TGTGCCAGCAACCAGGTAGCGGGGGGGCCAGAGGAGCAGTTCTTC,CASNQVAGGPEEQFF
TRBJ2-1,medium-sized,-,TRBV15,TGTGCCACCACGGACGAGCAGGGAGGCTACAATGAGCAGTTCTTC,CATTDEQGGYNEQFF
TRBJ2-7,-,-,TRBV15,TGTGCCACCCGAGTGGGAGGGGGCTTCGACGAGCAGTACTTC,CATRVGGGFDEQYF
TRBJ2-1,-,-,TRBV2,TGTGCCAGCAGTGAAAGTGTGGGACCAATTGACAATGAGCAGTTCTTC,CASSESVGPIDNEQFF
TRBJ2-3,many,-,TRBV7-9,TGTGCCAGCAGCTTAGTTTTCGGCCTGGATACGCAGTATTTT,CASSLVFGLDTQYF
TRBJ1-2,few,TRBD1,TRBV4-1,TGCGCCAGCAGCCAAATATCGGACAGGGGATTTTCCAACTATGGCTACACCTTC,CASSQISDRGFSNYGYTF
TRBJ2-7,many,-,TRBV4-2,TGTGCCAGCAGCCAAGACGATTACGGTTACGAGCAGTACTTC,CASSQDDYGYEQYF
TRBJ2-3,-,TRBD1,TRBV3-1,TGTGCCAGCAGCCAGGGACAGGTAGCGGATACGCAGTATTTT,CASSQGQVADTQYF
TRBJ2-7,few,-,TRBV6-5,TGTGCCAGCAGTTACGGGAATACAGGGTACGAGCAGTACTTC,CASSYGNTGYEQYF
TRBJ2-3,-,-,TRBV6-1,TGTGCCAGCAGTGAAGAACTAGCAGCAGATACGCAGTATTTT,CASSEELAADTQYF
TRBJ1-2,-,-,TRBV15,TGTGCCACCAGCCACAAGGGGTGGAACTATGGCTACACCTTC,CATSHKGWNYGYTF
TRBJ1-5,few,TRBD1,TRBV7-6,TGTGCCAGCAGCTTAGAGCAGGGGGCTAGCAATCAGCCCCAGCATTTT,CASSLEQGASNQPQHF
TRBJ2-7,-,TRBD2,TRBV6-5,TGTGCCAGCAGTTACCGCCCCGGGGGAGGACTAGGGGATTACGAGCAGTACTTC,CASSYRPGGGLGDYEQYF
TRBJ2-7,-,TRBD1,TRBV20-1,TGCAGTGCTAGAGCGGCAGGGGGACACGAGCAGTACTTC,CSARAAGGHEQYF
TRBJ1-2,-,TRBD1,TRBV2,TGTGCCAGCAGTGTCGAACAGGGGCTGTATGGCTACACCTTC,CASSVEQGLYGYTF
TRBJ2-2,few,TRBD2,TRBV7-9,TGTGCCAGAGAGGCGGACATGACTAGCGGGAGAGACACCGGGGAGCTGTTTTTT,CAREADMTSGRDTGELFF
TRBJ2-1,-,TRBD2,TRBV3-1,TGTGCCAGCAGCCAAGATCCGGCGGGGGGGCTTGATAAGGCTCCTAGCTCCTACAATGAGCAGTTCTTC,CASSQDPAGGLDKAPSSYNEQFF
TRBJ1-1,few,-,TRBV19,TGTGCCACCAAAACCCTGGGGCAGTTTCACACTGAAGCTTTCTTT,CATKTLGQFHTEAFF